Described below is a single T cell receptor (beta chain) sequence and its context. The target antigen is unknown. As part of library construction, unique molecular identifiers were attached to individual cDNA molecules. A single record per CDR3 protein comes from TCRdb applying MiXCR to the 5' RACE reads. The sample yields over 50,000 distinct CDR3 sequences, around 12% seen once. The entry originates in a study of early T cells in non-severe SARS-CoV-2 infection. About the study: Unpaired chains resulted from sequencing bulk RNA of unsorted whole blood.

The germline CDR1 and CDR2 sequences are LNHDA and SQIVND (reference sequence). V was shortened by 3 bases and J by 0 bases, with 14 bases between the two germline ends. This CDR3 has 16 amino acids. General observations from the study: Anti-spike CD8 specificities were favored by VDJdb matching, whose results missed private and CD4 specificities.

Sequencing was performed on whole blood. This sequence was found in an adult who was a healthcare worker with PCR-confirmed SARS-CoV-2 infection or an uninfected control (not recorded which). V and J are TRBV19 and TRBJ1-1; D remains ambiguous. CDR3 in amino acids: CASSIPTGALNTEAFF. CDR3 coding DNA: TGTGCCAGTAGTATCCCTACCGGAGCTTTGAACACTGAAGCTTTCTTT.